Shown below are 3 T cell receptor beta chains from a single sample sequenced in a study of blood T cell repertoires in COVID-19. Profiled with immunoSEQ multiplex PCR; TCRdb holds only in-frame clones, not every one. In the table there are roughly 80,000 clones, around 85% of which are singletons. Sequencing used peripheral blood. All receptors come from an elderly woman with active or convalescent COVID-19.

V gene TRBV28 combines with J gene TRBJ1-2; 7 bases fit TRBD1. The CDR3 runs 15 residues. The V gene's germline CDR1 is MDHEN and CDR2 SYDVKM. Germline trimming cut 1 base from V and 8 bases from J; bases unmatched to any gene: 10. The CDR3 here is CASSLSQDRVKGYTF. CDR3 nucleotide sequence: TGTGCCAGCAGTTTATCCCAAGACAGGGTGAAGGGCTACACCTTC.

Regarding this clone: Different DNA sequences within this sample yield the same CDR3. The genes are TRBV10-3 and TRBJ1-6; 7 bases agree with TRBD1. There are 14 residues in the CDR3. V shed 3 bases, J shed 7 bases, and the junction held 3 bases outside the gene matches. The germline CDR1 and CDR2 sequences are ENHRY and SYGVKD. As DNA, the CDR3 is TGTGCCATCAGTGAAGGCAGGGGGAATTCACCCCTCCACTTT. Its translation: CAISEGRGNSPLHF.

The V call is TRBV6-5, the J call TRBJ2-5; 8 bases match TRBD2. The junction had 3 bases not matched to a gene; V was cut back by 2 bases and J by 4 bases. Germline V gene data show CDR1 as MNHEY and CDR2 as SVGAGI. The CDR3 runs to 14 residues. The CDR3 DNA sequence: TGTGCCAGCAGTTACAAAGCGGGAGTAGAGACCCAGTACTTC. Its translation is CASSYKAGVETQYF.